This TCR beta chain was found in a study of breast tumors, draining lymph nodes, adjacent tissues. Samples came from axillary lymph nodes draining the breast cancer. This clonotype was counted many times. Its target is unknown. Regarding the study as a whole: Most tumor T cells seemingly derive from lymph node, then expand in tumor. The lymph node origin of tumor T cells was framed as consistent with a hypothesis, not demonstrated. Tumors had less TCR diversity than lymph nodes, more than nontumor tissue. Luminal-like breast cancer showed significantly higher tumor–nontumor repertoire similarity than basal-like.

TCRdb processed the multiplex PCR reads anew with MiXCR; each CDR3 protein has one entry. The sample yields 150,000 to 250,000 distinct CDR3 sequences, about 32% seen once. This sequence originates from a female donor with breast cancer. Some clones in this sample may be carry-over from other donors' samples. Material: axillary lymph node tissue.

As DNA, the CDR3 is TGTGCCAGTAAAAGGTCAGGGGCACTGGAGCAGTTCTTC. It codes for CASKRSGALEQFF. The rearrangement uses TRBV19 and TRBJ2-1; possible D gene TRBD1, 6 bases. The CDR3 is 13 residues long. Germline lookup yields CDR1 LNHDA and CDR2 SQIVND (reference sequence). Trimming cost V 7 bases and J 10 bases, with 17 bases left between them.